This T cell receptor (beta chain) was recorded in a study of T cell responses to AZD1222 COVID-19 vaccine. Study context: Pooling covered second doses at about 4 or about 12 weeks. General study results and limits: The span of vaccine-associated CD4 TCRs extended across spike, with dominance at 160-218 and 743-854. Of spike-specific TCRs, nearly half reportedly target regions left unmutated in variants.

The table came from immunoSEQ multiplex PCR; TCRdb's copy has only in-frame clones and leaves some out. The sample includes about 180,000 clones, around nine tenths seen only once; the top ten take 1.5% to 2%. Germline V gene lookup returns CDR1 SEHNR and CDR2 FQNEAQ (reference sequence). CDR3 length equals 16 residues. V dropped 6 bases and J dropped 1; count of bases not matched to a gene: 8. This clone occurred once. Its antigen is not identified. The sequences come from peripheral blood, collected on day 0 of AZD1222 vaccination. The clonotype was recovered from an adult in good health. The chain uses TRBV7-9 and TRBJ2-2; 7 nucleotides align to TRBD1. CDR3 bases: TGTGCCAGCAGGCCGAGGGGACAGTTGAACACCGGGGAGCTGTTTTTT. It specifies CASRPRGQLNTGELFF.